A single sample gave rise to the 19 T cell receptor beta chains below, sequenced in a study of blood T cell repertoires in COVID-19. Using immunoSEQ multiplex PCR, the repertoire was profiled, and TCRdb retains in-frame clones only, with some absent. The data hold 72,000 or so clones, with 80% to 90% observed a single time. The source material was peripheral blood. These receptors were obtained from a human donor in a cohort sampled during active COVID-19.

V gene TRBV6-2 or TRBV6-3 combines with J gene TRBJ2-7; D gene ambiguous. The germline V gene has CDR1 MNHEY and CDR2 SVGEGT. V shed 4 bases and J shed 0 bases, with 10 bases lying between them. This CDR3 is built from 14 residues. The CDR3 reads CASSFLPGSYEQYF. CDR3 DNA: TGTGCCAGCAGTTTCCTCCCCGGCTCCTACGAGCAGTACTTC.

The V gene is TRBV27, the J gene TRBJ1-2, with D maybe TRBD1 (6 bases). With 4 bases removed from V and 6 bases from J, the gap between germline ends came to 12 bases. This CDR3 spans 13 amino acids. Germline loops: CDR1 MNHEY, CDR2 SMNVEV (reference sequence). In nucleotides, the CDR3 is TGTGCCAGCAGTTCCTTGGGGGCAGATGGCTACACCTTC. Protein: CASSSLGADGYTF.

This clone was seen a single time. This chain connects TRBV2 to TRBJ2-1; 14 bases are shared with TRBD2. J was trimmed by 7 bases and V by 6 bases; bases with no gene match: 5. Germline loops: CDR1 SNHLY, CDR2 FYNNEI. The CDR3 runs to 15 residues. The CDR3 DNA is TGTGCCAGCAGGGCCGGGACTAGCGGGAGAAATGAGCAGTTCTTC. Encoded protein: CASRAGTSGRNEQFF.

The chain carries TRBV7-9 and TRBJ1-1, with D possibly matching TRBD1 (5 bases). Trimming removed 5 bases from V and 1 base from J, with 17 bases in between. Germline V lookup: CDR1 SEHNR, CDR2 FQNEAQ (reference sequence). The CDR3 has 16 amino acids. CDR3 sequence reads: CASSRSAGSGNTEAFF. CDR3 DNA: TGTGCCAGCAGCCGAAGCGCAGGGTCAGGGAACACTGAAGCTTTCTTT. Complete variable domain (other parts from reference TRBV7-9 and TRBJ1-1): DTGVSQNPRHKITKRGQNVTFRCDPISEHNRLYWYRQTLGQGPEFLTYFQNEAQLEKSRLLSDRFSAERPKGSFSTLEIQRTEQGDSAMYLCASSRSAGSGNTEAFFGQGTRLTVV.

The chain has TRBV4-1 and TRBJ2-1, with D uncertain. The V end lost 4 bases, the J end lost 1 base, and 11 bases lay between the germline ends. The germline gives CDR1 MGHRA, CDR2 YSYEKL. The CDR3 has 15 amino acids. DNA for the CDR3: TGCGCCAGCAGCCGGTCGGGTGGATCCTACAATGAGCAGTTCTTC. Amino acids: CASSRSGGSYNEQFF.

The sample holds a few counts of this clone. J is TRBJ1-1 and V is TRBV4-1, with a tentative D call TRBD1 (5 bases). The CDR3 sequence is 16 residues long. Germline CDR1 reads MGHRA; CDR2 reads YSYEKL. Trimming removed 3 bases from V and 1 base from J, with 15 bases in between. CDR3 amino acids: CASSHDLGRGNTEAFF. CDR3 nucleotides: TGCGCCAGCAGCCATGACCTTGGGAGGGGGAACACTGAAGCTTTCTTT.

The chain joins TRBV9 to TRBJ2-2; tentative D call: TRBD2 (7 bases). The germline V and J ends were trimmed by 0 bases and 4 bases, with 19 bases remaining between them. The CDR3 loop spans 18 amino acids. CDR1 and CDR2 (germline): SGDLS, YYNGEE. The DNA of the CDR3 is TGTGCCAGCAGCGTAGCCCCAGGGAGGGGGACCCTCACCGGGGAGCTGTTTTTT. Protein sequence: CASSVAPGRGTLTGELFF.

CDR3 nucleotides: TGCGCCAGCAGCTTGGGGTCGGACAGGGGTGAAAAACTGTTTTTT. Protein sequence: CASSLGSDRGEKLFF. The gene calls are TRBV5-1 and TRBJ1-4, with 9 nucleotides matching TRBD1. Germline V gives CDR1 SGHRS, CDR2 YFSETQ. Losses at the gene ends were 0 bases for V and 7 bases for J; bases not matched to a gene: 4. This CDR3 has 15 amino acids.

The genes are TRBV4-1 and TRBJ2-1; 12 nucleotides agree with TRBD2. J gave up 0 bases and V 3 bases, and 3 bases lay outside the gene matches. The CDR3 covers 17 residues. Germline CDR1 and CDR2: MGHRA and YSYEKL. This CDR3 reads CASSHGLAGSSYNEQFF. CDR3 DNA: TGCGCCAGCAGCCACGGACTAGCGGGATCCTCCTACAATGAGCAGTTCTTC.

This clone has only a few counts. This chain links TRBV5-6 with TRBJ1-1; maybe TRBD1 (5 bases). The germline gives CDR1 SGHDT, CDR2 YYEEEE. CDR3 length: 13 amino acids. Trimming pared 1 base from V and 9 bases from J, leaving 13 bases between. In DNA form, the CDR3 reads TGTGCCAGCAGCTTGTGGGGCGGCCAAAAAGCTTTCTTT. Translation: CASSLWGGQKAFF. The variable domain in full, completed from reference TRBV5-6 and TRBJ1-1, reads DAGVTQSPTHLIKTRGQQVTLRCSPKSGHDTVSWYQQALGQGPQFIFQYYEEEERQRGNFPDRFSGHQFPNYSSELNVNALLLGDSALYLCASSLWGGQKAFFGQGTRLTVV.

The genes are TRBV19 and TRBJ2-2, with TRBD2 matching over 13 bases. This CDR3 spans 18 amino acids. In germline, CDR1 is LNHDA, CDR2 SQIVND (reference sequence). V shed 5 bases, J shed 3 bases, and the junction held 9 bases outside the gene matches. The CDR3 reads CASSPRGTSGIHTGELFF. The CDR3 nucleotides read TGTGCCAGTAGTCCCCGAGGGACTAGCGGGATTCACACCGGGGAGCTGTTTTTT. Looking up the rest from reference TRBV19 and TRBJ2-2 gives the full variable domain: DGGITQSPKYLFRKEGQNVTLSCEQNLNHDAMYWYRQDPGQGLRLIYYSQIVNDFQKGDIAEGYSVSREKKESFPLTVTSAQKNPTAFYLCASSPRGTSGIHTGELFFGEGSRLTVL.

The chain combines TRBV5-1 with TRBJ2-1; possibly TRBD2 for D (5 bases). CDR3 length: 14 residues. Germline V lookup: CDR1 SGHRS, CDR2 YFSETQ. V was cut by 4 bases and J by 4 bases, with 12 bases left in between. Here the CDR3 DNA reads TGCGCCAGCAGCGTATCGGGGTTATACAATGAGCAGTTCTTC. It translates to CASSVSGLYNEQFF.

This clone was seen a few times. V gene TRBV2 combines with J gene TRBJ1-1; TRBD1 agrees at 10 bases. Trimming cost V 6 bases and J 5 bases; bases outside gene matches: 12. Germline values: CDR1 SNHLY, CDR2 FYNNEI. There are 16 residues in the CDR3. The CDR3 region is CASSEGQGIRVTEAFF. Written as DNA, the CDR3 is TGTGCCAGCAGCGAGGGACAGGGGATTAGGGTTACTGAAGCTTTCTTT.

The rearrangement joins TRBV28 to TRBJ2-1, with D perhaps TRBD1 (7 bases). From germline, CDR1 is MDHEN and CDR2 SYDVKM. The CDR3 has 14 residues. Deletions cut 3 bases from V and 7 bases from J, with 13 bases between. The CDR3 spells CASSFSGGRNEQFF. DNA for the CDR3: TGTGCCAGCAGTTTTTCAGGGGGGAGGAATGAGCAGTTCTTC.

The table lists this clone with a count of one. The CDR3 here is CASSHDLAGSYEQYF. For the CDR3, the DNA is TGCGCCAGCAGCCACGACCTAGCGGGATCCTACGAGCAGTACTTC. The chain uses TRBV5-1 and TRBJ2-7, with TRBD2 matching over 9 bases. The junction had 6 bases not matched to a gene; V was cut back by 4 bases and J by 1 base. The CDR3 sequence is 15 residues long. Germline V lookup: CDR1 SGHRS, CDR2 YFSETQ.

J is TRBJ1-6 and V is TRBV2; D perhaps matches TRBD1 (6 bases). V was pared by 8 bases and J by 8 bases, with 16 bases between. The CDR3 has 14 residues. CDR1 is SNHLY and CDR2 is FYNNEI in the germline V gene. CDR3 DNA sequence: TGTGCCAGCCGTGTGGGGACAAGCTATTCACCCCTCCACTTT. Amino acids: CASRVGTSYSPLHF.

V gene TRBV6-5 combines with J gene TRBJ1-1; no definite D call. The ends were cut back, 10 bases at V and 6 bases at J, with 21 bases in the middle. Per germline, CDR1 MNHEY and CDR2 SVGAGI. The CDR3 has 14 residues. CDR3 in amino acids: CATKIWEVASEAFF. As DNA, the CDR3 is TGTGCCACCAAAATTTGGGAGGTGGCGTCTGAAGCTTTCTTT.

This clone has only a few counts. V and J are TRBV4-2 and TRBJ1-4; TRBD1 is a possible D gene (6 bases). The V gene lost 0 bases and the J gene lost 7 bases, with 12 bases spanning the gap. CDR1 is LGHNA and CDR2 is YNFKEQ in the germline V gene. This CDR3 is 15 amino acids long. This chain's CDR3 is CASSQDPGEPEKLFF. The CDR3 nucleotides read TGTGCCAGCAGCCAAGATCCAGGGGAACCTGAAAAACTGTTTTTT.

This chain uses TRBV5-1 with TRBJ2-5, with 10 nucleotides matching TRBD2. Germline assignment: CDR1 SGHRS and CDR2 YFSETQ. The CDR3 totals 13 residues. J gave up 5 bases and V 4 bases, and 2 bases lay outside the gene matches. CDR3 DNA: TGCGCCAGCAGCCCGGGACTAGCGGAGACCCAGTACTTC. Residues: CASSPGLAETQYF.